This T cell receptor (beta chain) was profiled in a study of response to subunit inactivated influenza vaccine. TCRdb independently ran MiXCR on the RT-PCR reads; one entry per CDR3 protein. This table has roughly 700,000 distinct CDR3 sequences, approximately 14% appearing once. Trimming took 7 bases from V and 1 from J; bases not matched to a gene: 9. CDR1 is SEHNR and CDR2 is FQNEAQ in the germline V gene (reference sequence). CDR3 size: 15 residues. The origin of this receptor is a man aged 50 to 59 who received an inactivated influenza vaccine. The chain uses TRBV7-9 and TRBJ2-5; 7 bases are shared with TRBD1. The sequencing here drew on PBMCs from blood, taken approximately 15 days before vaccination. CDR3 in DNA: TGTGCCAGCACCCCGGGACAGACCACCCAAGAGACCCAGTACTTC. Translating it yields CASTPGQTTQETQYF.